This T cell receptor (beta chain) was sequenced for a study of blood T cells in healthy people across ages. PBMCs were isolated at a quantity of at least 6 million per sample. Alongside a J-beta primer mix, a sample-barcoded 5' primer served in a second PCR lasting about 6 to 11 cycles. TCRdb passed the 5' RACE reads through MiXCR, listing each CDR3 protein once. The sample consists of about 290,000 distinct CDR3 sequences, roughly 27% of them appearing once. The receptor was isolated from a woman between 65 and 79 years old in good health. Sequenced sample: blood.

DNA of the CDR3: TGCGCCAGCAGCTTGGAGCCCCGATCGCGGGAGTACGGAAATGAGCAGTTCTTC. The encoded protein is CASSLEPRSREYGNEQFF. The chain employs TRBV5-1 and TRBJ2-1; the match to TRBD2 covers 7 bases. The V segment lost 0 bases and the J segment 7 bases; nucleotides outside the gene matches: 16. CDR1 and CDR2 from the germline V gene are SGHRS and YFSETQ. CDR3 length: 18 residues.